This record covers a single T cell receptor (beta chain). This record belongs to a study of blood T cells in healthy people across ages. Trimming removed 0 bases at V and 0 bases at J, with 8 bases between. Germline CDR1 and CDR2: LGHNA and YSLEER. The CDR3 contains 15 residues. A second roughly 7 to 12 cycle PCR used barcoded and J-beta primers. TCRdb re-called the 5' RACE reads with MiXCR, one entry per CDR3 protein. The profile shows around 1,700,000 distinct CDR3 sequences, roughly 30% of them singletons. The sample was blood. The rearrangement uses TRBV4-3 and TRBJ1-2; D uncertain. The TCR comes from a woman in her twenties or thirties in good health. The CDR3 DNA reads as TGCGCCAGCAGCCAAGAACCTGGGGCTAACTATGGCTACACCTTC. Protein sequence: CASSQEPGANYGYTF.